This T cell receptor beta chain was sequenced during a study of chemoradiotherapy in HPV16-positive cancers. Regarding the study as a whole: Candidate HPV-specific clones and E7-related TCR motifs grew in tumor during treatment. HPV-responsive T-cell expansion during chemoradiotherapy was linked to improved recurrence-free survival in HPV16-positive patients. HPV-specific T cells were functionally defined from only two HPV16-positive patients.

In regard to this clone: Its antigen is still unknown.

This table comes from immunoSEQ multiplex PCR, and its TCRdb copy is limited to in-frame clones, with some not included. The sample lists tens of thousands of clones, roughly nine tenths occurring once. The sequence was collected from a human donor with HPV-associated anogenital cancer. The specimen comprised blood, sampled from a patient who underwent chemoradiotherapy.

CDR3 in DNA: TGCGCCAGCAGCCAAGAAATCCCGACAGTTACTGGAAACACCATATATTTT. This codes for CASSQEIPTVTGNTIYF. The chain uses TRBV4-3 and TRBJ1-3; D is perhaps TRBD1 (5 bases). Germline V gene data show CDR1 as LGHNA and CDR2 as YSLEER. This CDR3 has 17 residues. Trimming took 0 bases from V and 2 from J, leaving 14 bases between them.